This is a list of T cell receptor beta chains from one sample in a study of follicular helper T cells after annual influenza vaccination. Measured with immunoSEQ multiplex PCR; TCRdb has only the in-frame clones, and not every one. The sample has approximately 30,000 clones, roughly 80% seen once. This sample comprised CXCR5+ CD38- circulating T follicular helper cells from blood, obtained on the day of influenza vaccination. Receptor source: an adult who received the influenza vaccine. CDR3s include the opening cysteine and the closing phenylalanine or tryptophan. The order of the fields is clone size, V gene, D gene, J gene, CDR3 DNA, CDR3 protein. D genes are given only for firm matches. The size of a clone is reported for some rows only, either as once, few or many, or as a class for expanded clones.

.	TRBV6-5	.	TRBJ1-4	TGTGCCAGCAGCAGTCGGACAGTTAATGAAAAACTGTTTTTT	CASSSRTVNEKLFF
.	TRBV2	.	TRBJ2-7	TGTGCCAGCACCCGCCCCAGGGGAGAGCAGTACTTC	CASTRPRGEQYF
.	TRBV4-1	TRBD1	TRBJ1-2	TGCGCCAGCAGCCAGGGACAGAGCTATGGCTACACCTTC	CASSQGQSYGYTF
.	TRBV6-5	.	TRBJ1-5	TGTGCCAGCAGCACGGACAGAAATCAGCCCCAGCATTTT	CASSTDRNQPQHF
.	TRBV7-6	TRBD2	TRBJ2-2	TGTGCCAGCAGCCCCCAACTAGCGGGAGGCGCCGGGGAGCTGTTTTTT	CASSPQLAGGAGELFF
few	TRBV7-9	TRBD1	TRBJ2-1	TGTGCCAGCAGCTTAAGACAGGGCGGAAATGAGCAGTTCTTC	CASSLRQGGNEQFF
once	TRBV19	TRBD1	TRBJ2-7	TGTGCCAGTAGTCCACAGGGGTACGAGCAGTACTTC	CASSPQGYEQYF
.	TRBV4-1	TRBD1	TRBJ1-2	TGCGCCAGCAGCCAAGATGCACAGGGGTTATATGGCTACACCTTC	CASSQDAQGLYGYTF
few	TRBV29-1	.	TRBJ2-5	TGCAGCGTTGGTGGAGTCCGAGAGACCCAGTACTTC	CSVGGVRETQYF
.	TRBV2	.	TRBJ1-6	TGTGCCAGCAGGACAAGGGAGGGTAATTCACCCCTCCACTTT	CASRTREGNSPLHF
.	TRBV11-2	TRBD1	TRBJ2-7	TGTGCCAGCAGCTTCTCGGGACAGGGGAACTACGAGCAGTACTTC	CASSFSGQGNYEQYF
.	TRBV5-4	TRBD1	TRBJ2-7	TGTGCCAGCAGCTTTAAAAAGGGACAGGGCTACGAGCAGTACTTC	CASSFKKGQGYEQYF
.	TRBV6-1	.	TRBJ2-2	TGTGCCAGCAGTGAAGGAGGGACTCTCACCGGGGAGCTGTTTTTT	CASSEGGTLTGELFF
few	TRBV2	TRBD1	TRBJ1-2	TGTGCCAGCAGTGACGACAGGGAAATCCTTATCGCCTATGGCTACACCTTC	CASSDDREILIAYGYTF
.	TRBV19	.	TRBJ2-2	TGTGCCAGTAGTATTCGGGGTCGGGGGAACACCGGGGAGCTGTTTTTT	CASSIRGRGNTGELFF
.	TRBV28	.	TRBJ2-7	TGTGCCAGCAGTTTTCGTGAGTCGGGCGAGCAGTACTTC	CASSFRESGEQYF
few	TRBV5-4	TRBD1	TRBJ2-5	TGTGCCAGCAGCCCTCAAACCAGGGGGCGGCGGGAGACCCAGTACTTC	CASSPQTRGRRETQYF
.	TRBV5-1	.	TRBJ2-7	TGCGCCAGCAGCTTGGGGGGCAGGCCCCTGGACGAGCAGTACTTC	CASSLGGRPLDEQYF
.	TRBV2	TRBD2	TRBJ2-3	TGTGCCAGCAGTGACCGGGGGGGCCGCGATACGCAGTATTTT	CASSDRGGRDTQYF
.	TRBV4-2	TRBD1	TRBJ2-5	TGTGCCAGCAGCCAAGATTCAGGGGGCGCGCAGACCCAGTACTTC	CASSQDSGGAQTQYF
.	TRBV18	TRBD2	TRBJ2-5	TGTGCCAGCAGAGCGGGAGGGGAAGAGACCCAGTACTTC	CASRAGGEETQYF
.	TRBV19	.	TRBJ2-1	TGTGCCAGTAGTATCGGTGGGCGCAATGAGCAGTTCTTC	CASSIGGRNEQFF